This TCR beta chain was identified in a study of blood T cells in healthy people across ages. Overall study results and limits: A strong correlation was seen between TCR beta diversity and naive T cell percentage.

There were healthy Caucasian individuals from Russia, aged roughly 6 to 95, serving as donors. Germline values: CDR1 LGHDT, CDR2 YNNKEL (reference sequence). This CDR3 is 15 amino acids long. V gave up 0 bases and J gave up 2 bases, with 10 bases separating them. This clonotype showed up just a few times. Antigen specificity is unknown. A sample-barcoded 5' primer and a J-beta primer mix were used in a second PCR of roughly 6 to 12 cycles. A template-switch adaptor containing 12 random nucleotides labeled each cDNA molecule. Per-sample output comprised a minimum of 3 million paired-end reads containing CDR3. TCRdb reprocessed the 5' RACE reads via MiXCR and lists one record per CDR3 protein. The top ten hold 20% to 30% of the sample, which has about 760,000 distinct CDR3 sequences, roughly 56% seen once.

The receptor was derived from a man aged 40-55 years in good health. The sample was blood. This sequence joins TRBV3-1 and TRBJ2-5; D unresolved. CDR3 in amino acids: CASSQDAAVQETQYF. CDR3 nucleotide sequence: TGTGCCAGCAGCCAAGATGCGGCAGTTCAAGAGACCCAGTACTTC.